Listed below are T cell receptor beta chains from one sample, sequenced in a study of cytomegalovirus exposure and HLA in healthy donors. The method was immunoSEQ multiplex PCR; TCRdb's version includes in-frame clones alone and lacks a portion of them. The sample has fewer than 200,000 clones, 80% seen once. The source material was PBMCs. All receptors come from a woman aged 50 to 65 in good health and CMV-seropositive. Both conserved end residues are part of each CDR3. A D gene is named only where the DNA matches it firmly. Clone size is stated in some rows and not others, as once, few, many or a class when expanded.

>NA|TRBD2|TRBV5-4|TRBJ2-4
CASSGTAGGVSNIQYF
TGTGCCAGCAGCGGGACAGCGGGGGGGGTCTCGAACATTCAGTACTTC
>NA|NA|TRBV18|TRBJ2-7
CASSLSEGYEQYF
TGTGCCAGCTCTCTTTCGGAGGGTTACGAGCAGTACTTC
>NA|TRBD1|TRBV25-1|TRBJ1-5
CASSPFEGQGSNQPQHF
TGTGCCAGCAGTCCCTTTGAGGGACAGGGAAGCAATCAGCCCCAGCATTTT
>NA|NA|TRBV5-1|TRBJ1-5
CASSSLGGDQPQHF
TGCGCCAGCAGCTCGTTAGGAGGGGATCAGCCCCAGCATTTT
>few|NA|TRBV28|TRBJ1-5
CASSLDAGSSNQPQHF
TGTGCCAGCAGTTTAGATGCAGGGTCGAGCAATCAGCCCCAGCATTTT
>NA|TRBD1|TRBV14|TRBJ2-3
CASSPPWTGQDTQYF
TGTGCCAGCAGCCCACCTTGGACAGGGCAAGATACGCAGTATTTT
>NA|NA|TRBV6-1|TRBJ2-3
CASTPRGDTQYF
TGTGCCAGCACTCCAAGAGGGGATACGCAGTATTTT
>NA|NA|TRBV7-9|TRBJ1-3
CASSLDRRKENTIYF
TGTGCCAGCAGCTTAGACAGGCGAAAGGAAAACACCATATATTTT
>NA|NA|TRBV6-1|TRBJ2-5
CASSGGTQYF
TGTGCCAGCAGTGGAGGGACCCAGTACTTC
>NA|NA|TRBV5-1|TRBJ1-1
CASSSQGQKTEAFF
TGCGCCAGCAGCTCCCAAGGACAGAAGACTGAAGCTTTCTTT
>NA|NA|TRBV7-2|TRBJ2-3
CAGGKSTDTQYF
TGTGCCGGCGGGAAATCCACAGATACGCAGTATTTT
>NA|NA|TRBV1|TRBJ2-2
CTSSRAGGPGELFF
TGCACCAGCAGCCGGGCAGGGGGCCCCGGGGAGCTGTTTTTT
>NA|NA|TRBV19|TRBJ2-6
CASSIGIGGRVGPGANVLTF
TGTGCCAGTAGTATAGGAATTGGTGGCAGGGTTGGCCCTGGGGCCAACGTCCTGACTTTC
>once|NA|TRBV4-2|TRBJ2-5
CASRSLFSSQETQYF
TGTGCCAGCAGATCCCTCTTTAGCAGCCAAGAGACCCAGTACTTC
>NA|TRBD1|TRBV5-5|TRBJ1-6
CASSRTGGAKPLHF
TGTGCCAGCAGCCGCACAGGGGGCGCGAAACCCCTCCACTTT
>NA|TRBD1|TRBV28|TRBJ2-4
CASSLSIGQGAGAKNIQYF
TGTGCCAGCAGTTTATCGATAGGACAGGGGGCCGGGGCCAAAAACATTCAGTACTTC
>few|NA|TRBV7-7|TRBJ2-2
CASSLADIPNTGELFF
TGTGCTAGCAGCTTAGCCGACATTCCGAACACCGGGGAGCTGTTTTTT
>NA|NA|TRBV28|TRBJ2-7
CATSTGFGIYEQYF
TGTGCCACTTCGACAGGTTTCGGCATCTACGAGCAGTACTTC
>few|NA|TRBV29-1|TRBJ1-2
CSVPGLEGPLYGYTF
TGCAGCGTTCCGGGGTTGGAAGGACCCCTCTATGGCTACACCTTC
>NA|NA|TRBV15|TRBJ1-5
CATSRRRVSQPQHF
TGTGCCACCAGCAGGCGGAGGGTAAGTCAGCCCCAGCATTTT
>few|TRBD1|TRBV7-3|TRBJ1-2
CASSEGGDYGYTF
TGTGCCAGCAGCGAAGGGGGCGACTATGGCTACACCTTC
>NA|NA|TRBV7-8|TRBJ1-2
CASSTPGGKANYGYTF
TGTGCCAGCAGCACCCCGGGGGGGAAAGCTAACTATGGCTACACCTTC
>NA|TRBD1|TRBV4-3|TRBJ2-3
CASSQAPQGMDTQYF
TGCGCCAGCAGCCAAGCCCCACAGGGGATGGATACGCAGTATTTT
>NA|TRBD1|TRBV28|TRBJ1-6
CASRLFGQGNSPLHF
TGTGCCAGCAGACTCTTCGGACAGGGAAATTCACCCCTCCACTTT
>NA|TRBD1|TRBV19|TRBJ1-1
CASSFHGQGANTEAFF
TGTGCCAGTAGTTTTCACGGACAGGGGGCGAACACTGAAGCTTTCTTT
>few|TRBD1|TRBV19|TRBJ1-2
CASSARDRGDYGYTF
TGTGCCAGTAGTGCTCGGGACAGGGGAGATTATGGCTACACCTTC
>NA|TRBD1|TRBV27|TRBJ2-1
CASSTDRGSYNEQFF
TGTGCCAGCAGCACGGACAGGGGCTCCTACAATGAGCAGTTCTTC
>NA|NA|TRBV7-9|TRBJ2-2
CASSPLVKAEGGNTGELFF
TGTGCCAGCAGCCCCCTGGTGAAGGCGGAGGGAGGAAACACCGGGGAGCTGTTTTTT
>NA|NA|TRBV4-1|TRBJ1-3
CASSPRAQIPSSGNTIYF
TGCGCCAGCAGCCCCAGGGCTCAGATCCCGAGCTCTGGAAACACCATATATTTT
>NA|NA|TRBV5-4|TRBJ2-3
CASRSGYGADTQYF
TGTGCCAGCAGGTCAGGGTACGGAGCGGATACGCAGTATTTT
>once|TRBD2|TRBV13|TRBJ2-7
CASSSRGLYDGQYF
TGTGCCAGCAGCTCGCGGGGGTTGTACGATGGGCAGTACTTC
>NA|NA|TRBV7-9|TRBJ1-2
CASSTTGGNGYTF
TGTGCCAGCAGCACGACGGGGGGCAATGGCTACACCTTC
>NA|NA|TRBV4-2|TRBJ2-5
CASSQVAALMGETQYF
TGTGCCAGCAGCCAAGTAGCGGCTCTCATGGGGGAGACCCAGTACTTC
>NA|NA|TRBV5-8|TRBJ1-2
CASSFGRFYGYTF
TGTGCCAGCAGCTTCGGCAGGTTTTATGGCTACACCTTC
>NA|NA|TRBV29-1|TRBJ1-4
CSGLVPATNEKLFF
TGCAGCGGACTTGTACCTGCAACTAATGAAAAACTGTTTTTT
>NA|NA|TRBV6-1|TRBJ2-7
CASSDPRTGGKDEQYF
TGTGCCAGCAGTGACCCTCGGACAGGAGGGAAGGACGAGCAGTACTTC
>NA|NA|TRBV4-3|TRBJ1-3
CASSQASAQAGNTIYF
TGCGCCAGCAGCCAAGCTTCGGCACAGGCTGGAAACACCATATATTTT
>once|NA|TRBV5-4|TRBJ2-2
CASSRGDSNTGELFF
TGTGCCAGCAGCCGAGGGGACTCGAACACCGGGGAGCTGTTTTTT
>NA|TRBD1|TRBV30|TRBJ1-6
CAWDKGTGNNSPLHF
TGTGCCTGGGACAAAGGGACAGGGAATAATTCACCCCTCCACTTT
>NA|TRBD1|TRBV5-1|TRBJ1-1
CASSSGTGGPEAFF
TGCGCCAGCAGCTCCGGGACAGGGGGCCCTGAAGCTTTCTTT
>NA|TRBD2|TRBV29-1|TRBJ2-3
CSVVPSTSGVTDTQYF
TGCAGCGTTGTTCCGTCGACTAGCGGGGTCACAGATACGCAGTATTTT
>NA|TRBD2|TRBV9|TRBJ2-1
CASSVLTSPDNEQFF
TGTGCCAGCAGCGTTTTGACTAGCCCCGACAATGAGCAGTTCTTC
>NA|NA|TRBV7-6|TRBJ2-1
CASSGGSGEVNEQFF
TGTGCCAGCAGTGGTGGTAGCGGAGAGGTAAATGAGCAGTTCTTC
>few|NA|TRBV4-2|TRBJ1-5
CASSQDIFGLQPQHF
TGTGCCAGCAGCCAAGATATTTTTGGGCTTCAGCCCCAGCATTTT
>NA|TRBD2|TRBV7-9|TRBJ2-5
CSSSSGGTSGGDQETQYF
TGTTCCAGCAGCTCGGGCGGGACTAGCGGGGGGGATCAAGAGACCCAGTACTTC
>NA|NA|TRBV7-3|TRBJ1-2
CASSFARLYTF
TGTGCCAGCAGCTTCGCGAGGCTCTACACCTTC
>NA|NA|TRBV5-4|TRBJ1-1
CASSSTGTEAFF
TGTGCCAGCAGTTCTACGGGCACTGAAGCTTTCTTT
>few|NA|TRBV5-1|TRBJ1-1
CASSLGTVNTEAFF
TGCGCCAGCAGCTTGGGGACAGTGAACACTGAAGCTTTCTTT
>NA|TRBD1|TRBV7-9|TRBJ2-1
CASSLNRGPYNEQFF
TGTGCCAGCAGCTTAAACAGGGGGCCGTACAATGAGCAGTTCTTC
>NA|TRBD1|TRBV27|TRBJ2-1
CASSQRTGERTNNEQFF
TGTGCCAGCAGTCAAAGAACAGGGGAACGGACCAACAATGAGCAGTTCTTC
>NA|NA|TRBV30|TRBJ1-6
CAWSTRQSHNSPLHF
TGTGCCTGGAGTACCCGACAGAGCCATAATTCACCCCTCCACTTT
>NA|NA|TRBV7-3|TRBJ1-2
CASSPRINYGYTF
TGTGCCAGCAGCCCCAGGATTAACTATGGCTACACCTTC
>NA|NA|TRBV29-1|TRBJ1-5
CSVGGSLGQPQHF
TGCAGCGTTGGTGGGTCCCTCGGGCAGCCCCAGCATTTT
>NA|TRBD2|TRBV6-1|TRBJ2-1
CASKEVAGEDEQFF
TGTGCCAGCAAGGAAGTAGCGGGAGAAGATGAGCAGTTCTTC